These 32 T cell receptor beta chains were sequenced from one sample in a study of blood T cell repertoires in COVID-19 (dated by TCRdb to 2018 to 2020). Libraries were made using the immunoSEQ multiplex PCR assay. Entries here come from immuneACCESS through TCRdb and include only in-frame sequences with V and J called. Some clones fail to appear in such tables; in the studies checked, an unresolved V gene covers under half of the shortfall, and the cause of the remainder is unknown. A total of about 300,000 clones appear in this sample, 89% of them only once. The top ten clonotypes cover approximately 6.5% of the sample. The specimen sequenced was peripheral blood. All receptors derive from a man aged 18 to 29 who had recovered from COVID-19.

This chain uses TRBV6-5 with TRBJ1-5, with TRBD1 matching over 7 bases. Per the germline V gene, CDR1 is MNHEY and CDR2 is SVGAGI. The trim removed 5 bases at V and 5 bases at J, leaving 6 bases unmatched. The CDR3 covers 14 residues. CDR3 region: CASSRTGPYQPQHF. For the CDR3, the DNA is TGTGCCAGCAGTAGGACAGGTCCTTATCAGCCCCAGCATTTT.

This rearrangement joins TRBV7-8 to TRBJ1-1; tentatively, D is TRBD1 (6 bases). The CDR3 has 13 residues. Trimming stripped 4 bases from V and 3 bases from J, with 9 bases between. Germline V gives CDR1 SGHVS, CDR2 FQNEAQ. CDR3: CASSWEGDTEAFF. The DNA for the CDR3 is TGTGCCAGCAGCTGGGAGGGGGACACTGAAGCTTTCTTT.

V is TRBV28 and J is TRBJ2-7; 8 bases are shared with TRBD1. Germline-derived CDR1 and CDR2 are MDHEN and SYDVKM. The CDR3 contains 18 residues. J was trimmed by 0 bases and V by 4 bases; bases with no gene match: 14. The CDR3 DNA is TGTGCCAGCAGTTCCGACAGGGGCGATACAATTAGCTCCTACGAGCAGTACTTC. It encodes CASSSDRGDTISSYEQYF.

A remark on this clone: In the same sample, other DNA sequences code for this CDR3. The chain joins TRBV5-4 to TRBJ1-5; D is uncertain. The CDR3 spans 14 residues. Deletions cut 0 bases from V and 7 bases from J, with 11 bases between. In germline, CDR1 is SGHNT, CDR2 YYREEE (reference sequence). The CDR3: CASSLAGSGQPQHF. The CDR3 DNA reads as TGTGCCAGCAGCTTGGCGGGGTCGGGGCAGCCCCAGCATTTT. Based on the CDR3 plus reference TRBV5-4 and TRBJ1-5, the full variable domain is ETGVTQSPTHLIKTRGQQVTLRCSSQSGHNTVSWYQQALGQGPQFIFQYYREEENGRGNFPPRFSGLQFPNYSSELNVNALELDDSALYLCASSLAGSGQPQHFGDGTRLSIL.

The V and J genes are TRBV2 and TRBJ1-4, with TRBD1 matching 11 bases. The trim removed 5 bases at V and 7 bases at J, leaving 9 bases unmatched. Germline CDR1 SNHLY, CDR2 FYNNEI. The CDR3 has 16 residues. Here the CDR3 reads CASSIGQGAVSEKLFF. As DNA, the CDR3 is TGTGCCAGCAGTATCGGACAGGGGGCTGTTTCTGAAAAACTGTTTTTT. Variable domain in full (rest from reference TRBV2 and TRBJ1-4): EPEVTQTPSHQVTQMGQEVILRCVPISNHLYFYWYRQILGQKVEFLVSFYNNEISEKSEIFDDQFSVERPDGSNFTLKIRSTKLEDSAMYFCASSIGQGAVSEKLFFGSGTQLSVL.

The CDR3 DNA reads TGTGCCAGCCGGCCGGCGGGAGGGGTGGGTGAGCAGTTCTTC. Translated, it gives CASRPAGGVGEQFF. The chain employs TRBV9 and TRBJ2-1; 9 nucleotides agree with TRBD2. V was clipped by 7 bases and J by 9 bases; unmatched bases: 11. The germline V gene has CDR1 SGDLS and CDR2 YYNGEE. The length of the CDR3 is 14 residues. Using reference TRBV9 and TRBJ2-1 for the parts outside the CDR3, the full variable domain is DSGVTQTPKHLITATGQRVTLRCSPRSGDLSVYWYQQSLDQGLQFLIQYYNGEERAKGNILERFSAQQFPDLHSELNLSSLELGDSALYFCASRPAGGVGEQFFGPGTRLTVL.

V is TRBV14 and J is TRBJ2-2; D may be TRBD2 (6 bases). CDR1 is SGHDN, CDR2 FVKESK, per germline. V gave up 0 bases and J gave up 0 bases, with 20 bases separating them. The CDR3 extends over 20 amino acids. CDR3 region: CASSQEAPGERASNTGELFF. The CDR3 DNA reads TGTGCCAGCAGCCAAGAGGCCCCCGGGGAGCGGGCCTCGAACACCGGGGAGCTGTTTTTT.

The chain links TRBV5-4 to TRBJ2-2; D is ambiguous. Germline values: CDR1 SGHNT, CDR2 YYREEE (reference sequence). V was trimmed by 4 bases and J by 3 bases, leaving 4 bases between them. CDR3 size: 12 residues. The CDR3 bases are TGTGCCAGCAGCCGTTACACCGGGGAGCTGTTTTTT. Its translation: CASSRYTGELFF.

On this clone itself: Additional DNA sequences in this sample encode the identical CDR3. This chain connects TRBV30 to TRBJ1-2; tentatively, D is TRBD1 (5 bases). V lost 3 bases and J lost 1, with 12 bases in between. The V gene's germline CDR1 is GTSNPN and CDR2 SVGIG (reference sequence). The CDR3 spans 14 residues. This chain's CDR3 is CAWRSRQGNYGYTF. CDR3 nucleotides: TGTGCCTGGAGGTCGAGGCAGGGTAACTATGGCTACACCTTC.

The chain uses TRBV6-6 and TRBJ2-7, with D tentatively TRBD1 (5 bases). Germline values: CDR1 MNHNY, CDR2 SVGAGI (reference sequence). The CDR3 contains 15 residues. Trimming cost V 6 bases and J 3 bases, with 18 bases left between them. Here the CDR3 DNA reads TGTGCCAGCAGCCGAATTGGGGCAGGAATCTACGAGCAGTACTTC. This encodes CASSRIGAGIYEQYF.

As to this clone: A junction end diverges from the germline sequence, so it may reflect a read error. The rearrangement links TRBV6-5 to TRBJ1-2; D is uncertain. From germline, CDR1 is MNHEY and CDR2 SVGAGI. The CDR3 consists of 11 residues. The CDR3 spells CASSLRGDLHF. In DNA form, the CDR3 reads TGTGCCAGCAGTCTGAGAGGAGACCTACACTTC.

The DNA for the CDR3 is TGTGCCAGCAGCGCCGAATCGGGACTAGCGTACGATGAGCAGTTCTTC. This translates into CASSAESGLAYDEQFF. This rearrangement joins TRBV9 to TRBJ2-1, with 10 bases matching TRBD2. The ends lost 3 bases at V and 8 bases at J; junction bases unmatched: 11. The CDR3 has 16 residues. Germline values: CDR1 SGDLS, CDR2 YYNGEE.

The chain joins TRBV7-2 to TRBJ2-1; 12 nucleotides align to TRBD2. In germline, CDR1 is SGHTA, CDR2 FQGNSA. This CDR3 spans 17 amino acids. The J segment lost 2 bases and the V segment lost 2 bases, leaving 4 bases of the junction unmatched. CDR3 coding DNA: TGTGCCAGCAGCTTAACTGGACTAGCGGGGCCCTACAATGAGCAGTTCTTC. It specifies CASSLTGLAGPYNEQFF.

The J gene is TRBJ1-1, the V gene TRBV7-3, with a weak D call TRBD1 (5 bases). CDR3 length equals 15 residues. The germline CDR1 and CDR2 sequences are SGHTA and FQGTGA. V was trimmed by 2 bases and J by 6 bases, leaving 16 bases between them. The CDR3: CASSLGGVGFPEAFF. The CDR3 DNA sequence: TGTGCCAGCAGCTTAGGAGGGGTCGGTTTCCCTGAAGCTTTCTTT.

V gene TRBV19 combines with J gene TRBJ1-6; the D is unclear. The CDR3 totals 15 residues. Trimming stripped 7 bases from V and 0 bases from J, with 10 bases between. CDR1 is LNHDA, CDR2 SQIVND, per germline (reference sequence). As DNA, the CDR3 is TGTGCCAGTATGGAAGGCGGCTCCTATAATTCACCCCTCCACTTT. Amino acids: CASMEGGSYNSPLHF. Full variable domain (outside the CDR3, taken from reference TRBV19 and TRBJ1-6): DGGITQSPKYLFRKEGQNVTLSCEQNLNHDAMYWYRQDPGQGLRLIYYSQIVNDFQKGDIAEGYSVSREKKESFPLTVTSAQKNPTAFYLCASMEGGSYNSPLHFGNGTRLTVT.

The V call is TRBV4-1, the J call TRBJ1-4, with TRBD1 matching 7 bases. V lost 7 bases, J lost 8 bases, and 19 bases stayed unmatched. Germline V gives CDR1 MGHRA, CDR2 YSYEKL. The CDR3 is 17 residues long. CDR3 coding DNA: TGCGCCAGCACACGATTGATGGGGACAGTTTCAAGGGAAAAACTGTTTTTT. It encodes CASTRLMGTVSREKLFF.

The chain carries TRBV24-1 and TRBJ1-2; possibly TRBD1 for D (6 bases). Germline V gives CDR1 KGHDR, CDR2 SFDVKD. V was clipped by 3 bases and J by 2 bases, with 9 bases between them. This CDR3 is 14 amino acids long. CDR3 loop: CATSDGGQNYGYTF. The CDR3 DNA sequence: TGTGCCACCAGTGATGGAGGACAGAACTATGGCTACACCTTC.

The chain links TRBV6-6 to TRBJ1-2, with a tentative D call TRBD1 (5 bases). Trimming pared 2 bases from V and 2 bases from J, leaving 6 bases between. Germline assignment: CDR1 MNHNY and CDR2 SVGAGI (reference sequence). This CDR3 contains 13 residues. CDR3 protein: CASSYNRNYGYTF. The DNA of the CDR3 is TGTGCCAGCAGTTACAACAGGAACTATGGCTACACCTTC.

The chain joins TRBV7-8 to TRBJ2-1; possibly TRBD2 for D (6 bases). The CDR3 sequence is 17 residues long. The V end lost 0 bases, the J end lost 12 bases, and 24 bases lay between the germline ends. CDR1 and CDR2 (germline): SGHVS, FQNEAQ. The CDR3 spells CASSLARAGPHFQGQFF. The CDR3 DNA reads TGTGCCAGCAGCTTAGCCAGGGCGGGGCCCCATTTTCAGGGGCAGTTCTTC.

The rearrangement uses TRBV10-2 and TRBJ2-3; weak D call: TRBD2 (6 bases). This CDR3 is built from 15 residues. V lost 8 bases and J 0 bases, leaving 15 bases between the germline ends. CDR1 is WSHSY and CDR2 is SAAADI in the germline V gene. The CDR3 protein is CASDIAVQSTDTQYF. CDR3 coding DNA: TGCGCCAGCGATATAGCGGTCCAGAGCACAGATACGCAGTATTTT.

The chain employs TRBV7-9 and TRBJ1-1; D might be TRBD1 (5 bases). The CDR3 extends over 15 amino acids. Germline V lookup: CDR1 SEHNR, CDR2 FQNEAQ (reference sequence). V was shortened by 2 bases and J by 1 base, with 11 bases between the two germline ends. DNA of the CDR3: TGTGCCAGCAGCTTAATAGGGGCAGGGAACACTGAAGCTTTCTTT. Translated, it gives CASSLIGAGNTEAFF.

As to this clone: In the same sample, other DNA sequences code for this CDR3. The chain is built from TRBV5-1 and TRBJ2-3, with 8 positions matching TRBD1. CDR1 SGHRS and CDR2 YFSETQ come from the germline V gene. The CDR3 is 14 residues long. The V gene end was trimmed by 4 bases and the J gene end by 5 bases; junction bases not matched to a gene: 6. CDR3 coding DNA: TGCGCCAGCAGCCCCGGGACAGGAGGAGATACGCAGTATTTT. This translates into CASSPGTGGDTQYF.

The genes are TRBV5-1 and TRBJ2-7; 7 positions match TRBD1. This CDR3 is built from 14 residues. V trimming: 0 bases; J trimming: 2 bases; junction bases outside the gene matches: 2. Germline V gene sequence: CDR1 SGHRS, CDR2 YFSETQ. CDR3 bases: TGCGCCAGCAGCTTGGCGCAGGGGGCCTACGAGCAGTACTTC. Amino acids: CASSLAQGAYEQYF.

The V and J genes are TRBV19 and TRBJ1-1, with TRBD1 matching 8 bases. V gave up 4 bases and J gave up 3 bases; unmatched junction bases: 7. Germline V gene sequence: CDR1 LNHDA, CDR2 SQIVND (reference sequence). The CDR3 sequence is 15 residues long. The CDR3 is CASSKGQGWDTEAFF. In DNA form, the CDR3 reads TGTGCCAGTAGTAAAGGACAGGGCTGGGACACTGAAGCTTTCTTT.

This rearrangement joins TRBV2 to TRBJ2-5; 9 nucleotides line up with TRBD1. Germline values: CDR1 SNHLY, CDR2 FYNNEI. The junction had 4 bases not matched to a gene; V was cut back by 6 bases and J by 5 bases. The CDR3 is 13 amino acids. The CDR3 DNA reads as TGTGCCAGCAGGGCGACAGGGGGGGAGACCCAGTACTTC. Translation: CASRATGGETQYF.

V and J are TRBV10-3 and TRBJ2-1; TRBD2 agrees at 11 bases. With V trimmed by 0 bases and J by 0 bases, 7 bases remained unmatched. CDR3 length: 19 amino acids. Germline V gene sequence: CDR1 ENHRY, CDR2 SYGVKD. CDR3 coding DNA: TGTGCCATCAGTGAGTCATTACTAGCGGGGGAGAGCTCCTACAATGAGCAGTTCTTC. Translation: CAISESLLAGESSYNEQFF.

The chain carries TRBV2 and TRBJ1-5; 7 nucleotides line up with TRBD1. Germline values: CDR1 SNHLY, CDR2 FYNNEI. Germline trimming cut 6 bases from V and 6 bases from J; bases unmatched to any gene: 11. CDR3 length equals 15 residues. CDR3 sequence (DNA): TGTGCCAGCAGGTCCGACAGGGATCATAGTCAGCCCCAGCATTTT. It yields the protein CASRSDRDHSQPQHF.

J is TRBJ2-5 and V is TRBV4-1; D might be TRBD2 (6 bases). The germline V gene encodes CDR1 MGHRA and CDR2 YSYEKL. V was cut by 4 bases and J by 5 bases, with 11 bases left in between. CDR3 length equals 13 residues. The CDR3 reads CASSRKGGETQYF. DNA of the CDR3: TGCGCCAGCAGCCGGAAAGGAGGGGAGACCCAGTACTTC.

This rearrangement joins TRBV7-2 to TRBJ1-3; D possibly corresponds to TRBD1 (5 bases). The ends were cut back, 5 bases at V and 0 bases at J, with 14 bases in the middle. The germline gives CDR1 SGHTA, CDR2 FQGNSA. This CDR3 spans 16 amino acids. The CDR3 loop is CASSQGSYLSGNTIYF. DNA of the CDR3: TGTGCCAGCAGCCAGGGCTCTTATCTCTCTGGAAACACCATATATTTT. Supplemented by reference TRBV7-2 and TRBJ1-3, the full variable domain reads GAGVSQSPSNKVTEKGKDVELRCDPISGHTALYWYRQSLGQGLEFLIYFQGNSAPDKSGLPSDRFSAERTGGSVSTLTIQRTQQEDSAVYLCASSQGSYLSGNTIYFGEGSWLTVV.

The genes are TRBV12-3 or TRBV12-4 and TRBJ1-2; 7 nucleotides align to TRBD1. CDR3 length equals 12 residues. V dropped 3 bases and J dropped 10; count of bases not matched to a gene: 5. The DNA for the CDR3 is TGTGCCAGCAGTTTGGGGGACAGAACCTACACCTTC. Its protein is CASSLGDRTYTF.

This clone occurred a few times. The genes are TRBV7-8 and TRBJ1-2; no clear D. With 0 bases removed from V and 2 bases from J, the gap between germline ends came to 7 bases. The CDR3 covers 14 residues. Germline V gives CDR1 SGHVS, CDR2 FQNEAQ. Here the CDR3 reads CASSLAKTNYGYTF. The DNA of the CDR3 is TGTGCCAGCAGCTTAGCTAAGACAAACTATGGCTACACCTTC.

The rearrangement uses TRBV15 and TRBJ1-3; D is perhaps TRBD1 (5 bases). Germline V CDR1 and CDR2: LNHNV, YYDKDF (reference sequence). Trimming left V 1 base short and J 1 base short, with 5 bases between. This CDR3 contains 14 residues. CDR3 DNA sequence: TGTGCCACCAGCAGAGGACAGTCTGGAAACACCATATATTTT. Amino acids: CATSRGQSGNTIYF.